These 8 T cell receptor beta chains originate from one sample sequenced in a study of Graves' ophthalmopathy and Graves' hyperthyroidism. Investigators amplified TCR beta CDR3 regions from RNA transcripts. Following a first-round RT-PCR that used HTBI primers, a second-round multiplex PCR was carried out. TCRdb passed the multiplex PCR reads through MiXCR, listing each CDR3 protein once. The sample carries about 740,000 distinct CDR3 sequences, about 44% recorded once. The sample comprised peripheral blood. These receptors all come from an adult man with Graves' ophthalmopathy.

As regards this clonotype: At one end, the junction sequence differs from germline, possibly due to a read error. The rearrangement uses TRBV7-9 and TRBJ2-5, with 8 bases fitting TRBD1. CDR1 and CDR2 from the germline V gene are SEHNR and FQNEAQ (reference sequence). The CDR3 has 15 residues. For the CDR3, the DNA is TGCGCCAGCAGCCAAAGACCAGGGGGCGGTGAGACCCAGTACTTC. Encoded protein: CASSQRPGGGETQYF. Looking up the rest from reference TRBV7-9 and TRBJ2-5 gives the full variable domain: DTGVSQNPRHKITKRGQNVTFRCDPISEHNRLYWYRQTLGQGPEFLTYFQNEAQLEKSRLLSDRFSAERPKGSFSTLEIQRTEQGDSAMYLCASSQRPGGGETQYFGPGTRLLVL.

This rearrangement joins TRBV6-1 to TRBJ1-5; unclear D gene. The CDR3 runs to 14 residues. The V end was cut by 8 bases, the J end by 1 base, with 12 bases between. The germline gives CDR1 MNHNS, CDR2 SASEGT. The CDR3 DNA is TGTGCCAGCCAAAGGGTCAAAAGCAATCAGCCCCAGCATTTT. This translates into CASQRVKSNQPQHF.

CDR3 DNA: TGCAGTGCTAGAGATGGCAGGGCCACTGAAGCTTTCTTT. Protein sequence: CSARDGRATEAFF. The chain joins TRBV20-1 to TRBJ1-1, with D possibly being TRBD1 (5 bases). This CDR3 is built from 13 residues. V lost 0 bases, J lost 4 bases, and 9 bases lay in between. CDR1 DFQATT and CDR2 SNEGSKA come from the germline V gene (reference sequence).

This clonotype was detected many times. The chain carries TRBV7-8 and TRBJ1-2, with a weak D call TRBD1 (6 bases). This CDR3 region has 13 residues. V was trimmed by 7 bases and J by 2 bases, leaving 11 bases between them. Germline assignment: CDR1 SGHVS and CDR2 FQNEAQ. The CDR3 loop is CASTKGQNYGYTF. CDR3 DNA: TGTGCCAGCACCAAGGGACAAAACTATGGCTACACCTTC.

The rearrangement links TRBV7-9 to TRBJ2-5, with D possibly being TRBD2 (7 bases). The CDR3 contains 13 residues. Germline V gene data show CDR1 as SEHNR and CDR2 as FQNEAQ (reference sequence). V lost 3 bases, J lost 9 bases, and 14 bases lay in between. The CDR3 sequence: CASSFSGEGAQYF. CDR3 DNA sequence: TGTGCCAGCAGCTTCAGCGGGGAGGGGGCCCAGTACTTC.

The chain combines TRBV2 with TRBJ2-7; 10 nucleotides align to TRBD1. This CDR3 contains 15 residues. CDR1 is SNHLY and CDR2 is FYNNEI in the germline V gene. Losses at the gene ends were 5 bases for V and 10 bases for J; bases not matched to a gene: 14. CDR3: CASSTDRGRWYDQYF. For the CDR3, the DNA is TGTGCCAGCAGTACCGACAGGGGGCGCTGGTATGATCAGTACTTC.

This clonotype was observed a handful of times. The gene calls are TRBV7-9 and TRBJ2-3; D may be TRBD1 (5 bases). The CDR3 contains 14 residues. Germline CDR1 SEHNR, CDR2 FQNEAQ (reference sequence). The V and J ends lost 2 bases and 1 base respectively, with 7 bases between them. The CDR3 is CASSLRGRTDTQYF. The CDR3, as DNA: TGTGCCAGCAGCTTAAGGGGTCGCACAGATACGCAGTATTTT.

The rearrangement uses TRBV2 and TRBJ2-7, with unresolved D. CDR1 SNHLY and CDR2 FYNNEI come from the germline V gene. CDR3 size: 13 residues. Trimming removed 6 bases at V and 2 bases at J, with 11 bases between. The CDR3 region has the DNA TGTGCCAGCAGCCCCTGGGCGGCCTACGAGCAGTACTTC. This codes for CASSPWAAYEQYF. The full variable domain, with the rest looked up from reference TRBV2 and TRBJ2-7, is EPEVTQTPSHQVTQMGQEVILRCVPISNHLYFYWYRQILGQKVEFLVSFYNNEISEKSEIFDDQFSVERPDGSNFTLKIRSTKLEDSAMYFCASSPWAAYEQYFGPGTRLTVT.